This is a list of T cell receptor beta chains from one sample in a study of CD8+ T cells in alopecia areata. TCRdb's copy holds only in-frame clones and misses some; the assay was immunoSEQ multiplex PCR. The table records about 180,000 clones, less than 70% of them present only once. Sequences were derived from CD8+ T cells sorted from blood, sampled at week 24, from a patient treated with tofacitinib. The receptors derive from a human donor with alopecia areata. Both conserved end residues are trimmed from each CDR3. Fields, in order: CDR3 length, V gene, CDR3 protein.

14 TRBV10-2 ASSDPGRENSYGYT
13 TRBV9 ASSTEGTPKDEQF
13 TRBV4-3 ASSQDRGYADTQY
9 TRBV27 ASSLFGEQF
10 TRBV10-3 AIRQGSEEQF
13 TRBV11-1 ASSLASGGGYEQY
12 TRBV7-8 ASSFMAGGEKLF
12 TRBV5-6 ASSLVPGGTEAF
12 TRBV7-2 ASSLWGDITEAF
10 TRBV6-6 ASSSGGMGQF
14 TRBV7-3 ASSVGGARGNSPLH
14 TRBV29-1 SVEDCAPEDGNTIY
10 TRBV29-1 SVVIGNYGYT
11 TRBV5-1 ASSSDGGDEQF
13 TRBV14 ASSRIDRGLYEQY
11 TRBV7-9 ASSLGPAGELF
11 TRBV13 ASSGTHQETQY
13 TRBV2 AKEARGTGPYEQY
13 TRBV19 ASSIGTGLYNEQF
11 TRBV30 AWSRGGRNEQF
13 TRBV5-1 ASSLARGGIDEQF
11 TRBV12-5 ASGLEAYNEQF
14 TRBV6-1 ASSEAKWGRSYGYT
9 TRBV6-6 ASSLGTEAF
13 TRBV19 ASSYSGGPNNEQF
13 TRBV19 ASSNEQISNQPQH
13 TRBV7-8 ASSLARLEQETQY
13 TRBV11-2 ASSSRTSGEETQY
9 TRBV7-9 ASSPDREAF
14 TRBV6-1 ASSELMWGRQETQY
9 TRBV27 ASGVGETQY
11 TRBV27 ASCRQGVYEQY
11 TRBV6-5 ASSYSRDQPQH
15 TRBV12-5 ASGFLKQGTVESPLH
13 TRBV7-2 ASSRREGSNQPQH
12 TRBV25-1 ASSEYALIRPQH
11 TRBV30 AWTHGGTYEQY
14 TRBV10-3 AISDLGQANTGELF
14 TRBV14 ASSHRTSGVTDTQY
15 TRBV7-3 ASSLLGAGAGDNEQF
10 TRBV7-9 ASSALGNPLH
11 TRBV30 AWSLNTYNEQF
14 TRBV29-1 SGAPYSGPGGDTQY
13 TRBV4-3 ASSQVYYRGRGYT
10 TRBV29-1 SVGGRGREQY
12 TRBV11-2 ASSLGQMNTEAF
9 TRBV29-1 SVVLDGELF
14 TRBV9 ASSSAGLAGEIAQY
13 TRBV14 ASSQEGGITGELF